Below, 21 T cell receptor beta chains from the same sample are listed, as sequenced in a study of regulatory T cells in long-lasting Graves disease (dated by TCRdb to the early 2020s). The time point label for this specimen denotes: persistent/refractory GD, antithyroid drugs over 5 years with positive TRAb. For both TCR sequencing and RNA sequencing, RNA was extracted from PBMCs in TRIzol. The library was obtained by multiplex PCR. The sequencer was an Illumina HiSeq 4000. TCR beta libraries were built with iRepertoire HTBI primers and Arm-PCR amplification of CDR3 regions. The public reads were run again by TCRdb, first through fastp at Q25 and then through MiXCR, and only productive beta chains were kept. Records with the same CDR3 protein are collapsed into one entry carrying the most frequent genes and DNA. The table for this sample lists around 460,000 distinct CDR3 sequences; roughly 23% of them were counted only once. The biggest ten clones account for roughly 14% of the sample.

The sample was peripheral blood mononuclear cells (PBMCs), taken when the disease was refractory, from a patient treated with antithyroid drugs. Receptors were obtained from a female donor with Graves disease.

In regard to this clonotype: Just one base apart from a much larger clone, this may be a read error. This chain joins TRBV6-1 and TRBJ2-5; TRBD1 matches 11 bases. The CDR3 consists of 16 residues. CDR1 is MNHNS, CDR2 SASEGT, per germline. The V segment lost 8 bases and the J segment 3 bases; nucleotides outside the gene matches: 11. The CDR3, as DNA: TGTGCCAGCGGCCCCGGGACAGGGGGGTTCGAAGAGACCCAGTACTTC. It yields the protein CASGPGTGGFEETQYF.

This clonotype was detected many times. The chain has TRBV12-3 or TRBV12-4 and TRBJ2-6; the D is unclear. CDR3 length: 14 residues. V was clipped by 5 bases and J by 0 bases, with 5 bases between them. CDR3 amino acids: CASSEYSGANVLTF. CDR3 in DNA: TGTGCCAGCAGTGAGTACTCTGGGGCCAACGTCCTGACTTTC.

V and J are TRBV12-3 or TRBV12-4 and TRBJ1-1; 8 bases map to TRBD1. Trimming removed 6 bases from V and 2 bases from J; junction bases left unmatched: 8. There are 15 residues in the CDR3. The CDR3 region has the DNA TGTGCCAGCAGCCAAGGACAGGGAACAAACACTGAAGCTTTCTTT. Translated, it gives CASSQGQGTNTEAFF.

This clonotype showed up many times. The CDR3 protein is CASSLTPLDNGPPQHF. The CDR3 DNA reads TGTGCCAGCAGCCTGACCCCCCTCGACAACGGTCCGCCCCAGCATTTT. V gene TRBV28 combines with J gene TRBJ1-5; D is uncertain. The CDR3 is 16 residues long. Germline assignment: CDR1 MDHEN and CDR2 SYDVKM. Trimming stripped 6 bases from V and 9 bases from J, with 24 bases between.

This clonotype has a handful of counts. The chain recombines TRBV20-1 with TRBJ2-1; D perhaps matches TRBD1 (5 bases). Germline loops: CDR1 DFQATT, CDR2 SNEGSKA (reference sequence). This CDR3 region has 11 residues. The V end was cut by 1 base, the J end by 13 bases, with 11 bases between. In DNA, the CDR3 is TGCAGTGCTAGAGGGGTGGACATACAGTTCTTC. Protein: CSARGVDIQFF.

This clonotype has ten or more counts. The chain recombines TRBV11-2 with TRBJ2-4, with 8 bases fitting TRBD2. Germline assignment: CDR1 SGHAT and CDR2 FQNNGV. V was clipped by 5 bases and J by 3 bases; unmatched bases: 9. This CDR3 contains 16 residues. Here the CDR3 DNA reads TGTGCCAGCAGCCTCTCGGGGGGGTTTAGCAAAAACATTCAGTACTTC. Translating gives CASSLSGGFSKNIQYF.

This clonotype occurred many times. The chain carries TRBV6-1 and TRBJ1-2; D is unclear. The V gene lost 6 bases and the J gene lost 4 bases, with 12 bases spanning the gap. Germline CDR1 is MNHNS and CDR2 is SASEGT. The CDR3 is 13 amino acids. The CDR3 DNA follows: TGTGCCAGCAGGAACGACGGAGGCTATGGCTACACCTTC. Translation gives CASRNDGGYGYTF.

This clonotype has only a few counts. This chain links TRBV6-1 with TRBJ2-7; TRBD2 is a possible D gene (6 bases). CDR3 size: 15 residues. Germline V gives CDR1 MNHNS, CDR2 SASEGT. Trimming removed 5 bases at V and 3 bases at J, with 17 bases between. The CDR3 DNA reads as TGTGCCAGCAGTACCCCGGGGAGGCTAGACTACGAGCAGTACTTC. Translation: CASSTPGRLDYEQYF.

This clonotype was detected a few times. V gene TRBV27 combines with J gene TRBJ1-5; TRBD1 agrees at 11 bases. Germline trimming cut 5 bases from V and 7 bases from J; bases unmatched to any gene: 10. Germline loops: CDR1 MNHEY, CDR2 SMNVEV (reference sequence). There are 16 residues in the CDR3. The CDR3 nucleotides are TGTGCCAGCAGTACGCGGGACAGGGGGTTCGGGCAGCCCCAGCATTTT. Translating gives CASSTRDRGFGQPQHF.

A word on this clonotype: A read error may be the cause here, since a much bigger clone is one base away. The J gene is TRBJ2-5, the V gene TRBV11-3; D is tentatively TRBD1 or TRBD2 (5 bases each). This CDR3 has 13 residues. CDR1 and CDR2 from the germline V gene are SGHNT and YENEEA. The V gene lost 5 bases and the J gene lost 7 bases, with 14 bases spanning the gap. CDR3 residues: CASSRQPRGTQYF. The CDR3 region has the DNA TGTGCCAGCAGCCGACAACCGAGGGGGACCCAGTACTTC.

This clonotype was found many times. The chain has TRBV12-3 or TRBV12-4 and TRBJ1-5, with 8 bases aligning to TRBD1. This CDR3 has 16 residues. With V trimmed by 6 bases and J by 2 bases, 9 bases remained unmatched. CDR3 DNA: TGTGCCAGCAGAATAACTACAGGGGGTGGCAATCAGCCCCAGCATTTT. It encodes CASRITTGGGNQPQHF.

The CDR3: CSARPSGGSGANVLTF. The CDR3 DNA sequence: TGCAGTGCTAGACCTTCCGGGGGGTCTGGGGCCAACGTCCTGACTTTC. The rearrangement joins TRBV20-1 to TRBJ2-6; 7 bases fit TRBD2. Trimming took 2 bases from V and 1 from J; bases not matched to a gene: 5. CDR1 and CDR2 (germline): DFQATT, SNEGSKA (reference sequence). This CDR3 comprises 16 residues.

In its sample, this clonotype was seen many times. The rearrangement joins TRBV27 to TRBJ1-1; no clear D gene. Germline CDR1 is MNHEY and CDR2 is SMNVEV (reference sequence). Trimming removed 5 bases at V and 6 bases at J, with 16 bases between. The CDR3 is 14 residues long. The CDR3 coding sequence is TGTGCCAGCAGTCAGGTACCCTCTAATGCTGAAGCTTTCTTT. Translation gives CASSQVPSNAEAFF.

This clonotype was counted ten times or more. J is TRBJ2-7 and V is TRBV12-3 or TRBV12-4; the match to TRBD1 covers 9 bases. The CDR3 spans 19 residues. J lost 5 bases, V lost 8 bases, and 25 bases had no gene match. The CDR3 coding sequence is TGTGCCAGCGGCGTCGTTTTCGGGAGATACGGGGACAGGGAGGACGAGCAGTACTTC. Translation gives CASGVVFGRYGDREDEQYF.

V gene TRBV6-1 combines with J gene TRBJ1-2; 8 bases map to TRBD1. Germline V gene lookup returns CDR1 MNHNS and CDR2 SASEGT. CDR3 size: 15 residues. With V trimmed by 7 bases and J by 2 bases, 9 bases remained unmatched. The CDR3 loop reads CASTSGGRVNYGYTF. CDR3 DNA sequence: TGTGCCAGCACCTCAGGGGGCAGGGTCAACTATGGCTACACCTTC.

This chain uses TRBV30 with TRBJ2-3; D is unresolved. Trimming took 4 bases from V and 1 from J, leaving 15 bases between them. The CDR3 is made up of 15 amino acids. Looked up from germline, CDR1 is GTSNPN and CDR2 is SVGIG (reference sequence). CDR3 DNA: TGTGCCTGGAACCTCGTCCGAGGTGGCACAGATACGCAGTATTTT. Translated: CAWNLVRGGTDTQYF.

The chain is built from TRBV12-3 or TRBV12-4 and TRBJ2-3, with TRBD2 matching 8 bases. The V gene end was trimmed by 3 bases and the J gene end by 2 bases; junction bases not matched to a gene: 7. This CDR3 spans 16 amino acids. Here the CDR3 reads CASSFRSGGSTDTQYF. CDR3 coding DNA: TGTGCCAGCAGTTTTCGGAGCGGGGGATCCACAGATACGCAGTATTTT.

The chain is built from TRBV10-3 and TRBJ2-5; D call uncertain. With 0 bases removed from V and 1 base from J, the gap between germline ends came to 15 bases. Germline V lookup: CDR1 ENHRY, CDR2 SYGVKD. The length of the CDR3 is 17 residues. Here the CDR3 reads CAISESWVLKAQETQYF. The CDR3 DNA is TGTGCCATCAGTGAGTCGTGGGTTTTGAAAGCCCAAGAGACCCAGTACTTC.

This clonotype was seen many times. The V call is TRBV30, the J call TRBJ1-1; unclear D gene. Germline-derived CDR1 and CDR2 are GTSNPN and SVGIG (reference sequence). V was cut by 1 base and J by 4 bases, with 4 bases left in between. The CDR3 runs to 11 residues. CDR3 residues: CAWSGVTEAFF. CDR3 in DNA: TGTGCCTGGAGTGGGGTCACTGAAGCTTTCTTT.

This clonotype was seen ten or more times. The chain recombines TRBV7-2 with TRBJ2-7; D may be TRBD1 or TRBD2 (6 bases each). The germline V gene has CDR1 SGHTA and CDR2 FQGNSA. This CDR3 contains 16 residues. V dropped 4 bases and J dropped 2 bases, with 18 bases sitting between them. For the CDR3, the DNA is TGTGCCAGCAGCTCCGAGGGGGGCGACGGTACCTACGAGCAGTACTTC. Its protein is CASSSEGGDGTYEQYF.

This clonotype was picked up many times. J is TRBJ2-7 and V is TRBV6-2 or TRBV6-3; D not certain. Germline CDR1 and CDR2: MNHEY and SVGEGT. The ends were cut back, 5 bases at V and 10 bases at J, with 12 bases in the middle. The CDR3 has 11 amino acids. The CDR3 spells CASSNIALQYF. The CDR3 DNA is TGTGCCAGCAGTAATATAGCCCTCCAGTACTTC.